This entry describes one T cell receptor beta chain. Its antigen remains unidentified. Time point meaning: recipient sample about 28 days before transplant, after cytoreduction. The data were obtained in a study of T cell clonotyping in hematopoietic cell transplantation. In the study overall: Recipients' pretransplant samples followed cytoreduction. Study-level results: At the given depth, recipient repertoires were over 97% de novo clonotypes. Without cell sorting, CD4 versus CD8 contributions remain unresolved. Higher Inverse Simpson Index values in graft donor and pretransplant recipient predicted broader posttransplant TCR diversity.

The germline V gene encodes CDR1 SGHAT and CDR2 FQNNGV. This CDR3 comprises 16 residues. The V end lost 4 bases, the J end lost 9 bases, and 25 bases lay between the germline ends. The table came from immunoSEQ multiplex PCR; TCRdb's copy has only in-frame clones and leaves some out. The sample contains tens of thousands of clones, roughly 94% of which appear only once. The sequenced sample was peripheral blood mononuclear cells, obtained before stem cell transplant. The clonotype was recovered from a man between 35 and 55 years old with chronic myeloid leukemia. Some clones in this sample may be carry-over from other donors' samples. The rearrangement uses TRBV11-2 and TRBJ2-7, with D perhaps TRBD2 (5 bases). CDR3 DNA sequence: TGTGCCAGCAGCTCCCCGACCGGATCCTACGAGAGCGGGCAGTACTTC. It codes for CASSSPTGSYESGQYF.